This entry concerns a single T cell receptor beta chain. No cognate antigen has been identified for it. No base quality information exists; no much larger clone differs at one position. The data stem from a study of graft-versus-host responses after intestinal transplantation (dated by TCRdb to the early 2020s). Some background on the complete study: Recipients received multivisceral, liver-intestinal, or isolated intestinal transplants. To identify alloreactive clones, pre-transplant mixed lymphocyte reaction products were sequenced and then compared with unstimulated pre-transplant donor and recipient T cells. After intestinal transplantation, graft-versus-host and host-versus-graft alloreactive T cell clones were followed in the graft, circulation and bone marrow using bulk TCR-beta CDR3 sequencing. Rather than going through the commercial service, samples from a few later patients were sequenced in-house on an Illumina MiSeq and processed with MiXCR. All recipients received anti-thymocyte globulin induction followed by maintenance tacrolimus and steroids for around 3 years. A peak of at least 4% donor T cells among recipient peripheral blood mononuclear cells was the definition used for donor T cell macrochimerism. The cohort enrolled 20 to 30 intestinal transplant recipients including one retransplant, and a few patients lacking pretransplant specimens were excluded.

The full study reports these points: In the allografts of patients with donor T cell macrochimerism, GvH to HvG T cell clonal ratios were high. Early after transplant, declines in HvG clones were associated with peak levels of circulating GvH clones. The conclusions were limited by the relatively low number and heterogeneity of the intestinal transplant patients. GvH clones turned up in recipient bone marrow, with some appearing earlier in ileal mucosa or blood, a pattern consistent with an intestinal mucosal origin.

In the first month after transplant, blood samples were collected up to 4 times, and after that at least monthly when available. Spanning cysteine to phenylalanine, the CDR3 consists of 15 amino acids. Just CDR3 DNA is preserved here, 45 bases in frame from base 1. CDR1 and CDR2 (MGHRA, YSYEKL) derive from the germline V gene. V is cut by 0 bases and J by 5 bases, and the space between the germline ends is 10 bases. Library preparation used the immunoSEQ multiplex PCR assay. For most patients, genomic DNA was subjected to high-throughput TCR-beta CDR3 sequencing by Adaptive Biotechnologies. The source study handled its data this way. Adaptive's ImmunoSEQ software supplied the TCR sequencing data for about 18 patients, while MiXCR and VDJtools were used to process three other patients. CDR3 nucleotide sequences shared between donor and recipient were removed because their origin could not be assigned. Alloreactive clones required at least 2-fold expansion over unstimulated cells and minimum CFSE-low frequency of 0.002% (template counts) or 0.001% (read counts). Mappable clones were those detected in sequenced pre-transplant spleen, lymph node, or MLR CFSE-low populations of the donor or recipient. Cumulative frequency of alloreactive clones was calculated as a percentage of all sequences weighted by copy number. The table comes from immuneACCESS by way of TCRdb, which keeps in-frame sequences with V and J called. Part of the clones is missing from these tables; in studies checked, under half for an unresolved V gene and the rest for unknown reasons. That table supplies the V and J calls and clone size; D and trimming were determined from the DNA. The sample records roughly 56,000 clones, 90% to 95% of which are singletons. The ten largest clones add up to approximately 2.9% of the sample.

This specimen consisted of PBMCs, obtained about 120 days after intestinal transplantation. Recombination joined TRBV4-1 with TRBJ2-2; no D gene can be assigned with confidence. The receptor was isolated from a human patient who received an intestinal transplant, so some T cells may come from the graft donor. The sequence in DNA is TGCGCCAGCAGCCAAGATCCCGTAGGGACCGGGGAGCTGTTTTTT. Its protein reads: CASSQDPVGTGELFF.